This TCR beta chain comes out of a study of cytomegalovirus exposure and HLA in healthy donors. Study-wide results and caveats: The classifier reportedly diagnosed cytomegalovirus status with high sensitivity and specificity.

The PCR used 60 Vbeta and 13 Jbeta primers. TCRdb's table, derived via immunoSEQ multiplex PCR, lists solely in-frame clones and lacks some. The sample shows more than 95,000 clones, roughly 81% of them seen only once. As to this clone: As yet, its antigen is unknown.

Germline values: CDR1 LNHNV, CDR2 YYDKDF (reference sequence). The CDR3 consists of 12 residues. The V end lost 2 bases, the J end lost 4 bases, and 6 bases lay between the germline ends. This sequence was found in a woman aged 25 to 39 in good health and CMV-seronegative. The sequencing sample was made of PBMCs. The J gene is TRBJ2-7, the V gene TRBV15; a possible D gene is TRBD1 (6 bases). The CDR3: CATSRQGYEQYF. CDR3 nucleotide sequence: TGTGCCACCAGCAGACAGGGGTACGAGCAGTACTTC. The full variable domain, rest sourced from reference TRBV15 and TRBJ2-7, is DAMVIQNPRYQVTQFGKPVTLSCSQTLNHNVMYWYQQKSSQAPKLLFHYYDKDFNNEADTPDNFQSRRPNTSFCFLDIRSPGLGDTAMYLCATSRQGYEQYFGPGTRLTVT.